The 22 T cell receptor beta chains listed next were all sequenced from one sample in a study of beta chain features in type 1 diabetes. Reverse transcribing all isolated RNA meant expressed TCRB transcripts were sequenced. Data came from immunoSEQ multiplex PCR; TCRdb stores just in-frame clones and leaves some out. This sample has about 230,000 clones, with over 8.5% found just once. Input material: naive CD4+ T cells from blood. The receptors stem from a woman aged 18 to 35 in good health.

The V call is TRBV5-4, the J call TRBJ2-2; TRBD2 aligns across 10 bases. The V and J ends lost 0 bases and 4 bases, in that order; junction bases with no gene match: 12. This CDR3 contains 19 residues. Per the germline V gene, CDR1 is SGHNT and CDR2 is YYREEE (reference sequence). CDR3: CASSLAGLAGEWTTGELFF. As DNA, the CDR3 is TGTGCCAGCAGCTTGGCTGGTCTAGCGGGAGAGTGGACCACCGGGGAGCTGTTTTTT.

The chain carries TRBV5-4 and TRBJ1-6; no clear D gene. The CDR3 has 15 amino acids. The ends were cut back, 5 bases at V and 8 bases at J, with 17 bases in the middle. From germline, CDR1 is SGHNT and CDR2 YYREEE (reference sequence). CDR3 nucleotides: TGTGCCAGCAGAGCGAGGGCCGGGTGGGATTCACCCCTCCACTTT. Translation: CASRARAGWDSPLHF.

The gene calls are TRBV6-4 and TRBJ2-3, with 7 bases identical to TRBD2. The CDR3 contains 13 residues. J was trimmed by 7 bases and V by 2 bases; bases with no gene match: 3. The germline V gene has CDR1 MRHNA and CDR2 SNTAGT. The CDR3 sequence is CASSDQAGNTQYF. The CDR3 nucleotides are TGTGCCAGCAGTGACCAAGCGGGGAATACGCAGTATTTT.

The chain uses TRBV14 and TRBJ2-7; maybe TRBD1 (6 bases). The germline V gene has CDR1 SGHDN and CDR2 FVKESK. Trimming pared 3 bases from V and 4 bases from J, leaving 10 bases between. CDR3 size: 13 residues. The CDR3 spells CASSQDSLYEQYF. CDR3 sequence (DNA): TGTGCCAGCAGCCAGGACAGTCTTTACGAGCAGTACTTC.

The chain joins TRBV5-1 to TRBJ1-6; D perhaps matches TRBD1 (6 bases). The CDR3 runs to 12 residues. Germline V CDR1 and CDR2: SGHRS, YFSETQ. V lost 7 bases to trimming and J lost 5 bases, with 7 bases between them. The CDR3 reads CASYRDNSPLHF. The DNA of the CDR3 is TGCGCCAGCTACAGGGATAATTCACCCCTCCACTTT.

The V call is TRBV6-4, the J call TRBJ2-1; TRBD2 is a possible D gene (5 bases). Trimming removed 4 bases at V and 2 bases at J, with 9 bases between. The CDR3 is 14 amino acids. Germline V gene sequence: CDR1 MRHNA, CDR2 SNTAGT. The CDR3: CASSGLEAYNEQFF. The DNA for the CDR3 is TGTGCCAGCAGTGGGCTGGAGGCCTACAATGAGCAGTTCTTC.

This clone showed up just a few times. The chain joins TRBV11-3 to TRBJ2-5; D unclear. Germline V CDR1 and CDR2: SGHNT, YENEEA. V was clipped by 0 bases and J by 7 bases, with 6 bases between them. This CDR3 region has 12 residues. This CDR3 reads CASSLDRGTQYF. CDR3 nucleotide sequence: TGTGCCAGCAGCTTAGATCGAGGGACCCAGTACTTC.

This clone was found a few times. This rearrangement joins TRBV29-1 to TRBJ2-7; 9 positions match TRBD1. After removal of 7 bases from V and 2 bases from J, the junction contained 12 bases not matched to a gene. The CDR3 is 15 amino acids. Germline-derived CDR1 and CDR2 are SQVTM and ANQGSEA. CDR3 coding DNA: TGCAGCGCCCGAGGGCGGGACAGGGACCCCTACGAGCAGTACTTC. This translates into CSARGRDRDPYEQYF.

There are a few counts of this clone. The chain recombines TRBV6-1 with TRBJ2-3, with 7 bases fitting TRBD2. The CDR3 has 12 amino acids. CDR1 MNHNS and CDR2 SASEGT come from the germline V gene. Trimming at V came to 4 bases and at J to 9 bases, leaving 4 bases not matched to a gene. CDR3 coding DNA: TGTGCCAGCAGTGCCCAGGGAGGGACGCAGTATTTT. Its protein product is CASSAQGGTQYF.

This clone was detected only a few times. The genes are TRBV7-2 and TRBJ2-1; 10 bases map to TRBD2. Germline V gives CDR1 SGHTA, CDR2 FQGNSA. The CDR3 is 15 residues long. J gave up 7 bases and V 2 bases, and 5 bases lay outside the gene matches. The CDR3 DNA follows: TGTGCCAGCAGCTTAACTAGCGGGGTTAAAAATGAGCAGTTCTTC. It codes for CASSLTSGVKNEQFF.

V and J are TRBV4-1 and TRBJ2-5, with 13 bases aligning to TRBD2. The germline V gene encodes CDR1 MGHRA and CDR2 YSYEKL. J gave up 6 bases and V 2 bases, and 12 bases lay outside the gene matches. There are 18 residues in the CDR3. CDR3 coding DNA: TGCGCCAGCAGCCAACCGCTACTAGCGGGGGGGAAAGGGAAGACCCAGTACTTC. This encodes CASSQPLLAGGKGKTQYF.

This chain uses TRBV15 with TRBJ1-5, with 7 nucleotides matching TRBD1. Germline V CDR1 and CDR2: LNHNV, YYDKDF (reference sequence). This CDR3 comprises 14 residues. Trimming at V came to 5 bases and at J to 2 bases, leaving 3 bases not matched to a gene. CDR3 coding DNA: TGTGCCACCAGCCAGGGGGATGGCAATCAGCCCCAGCATTTT. This translates into CATSQGDGNQPQHF. Full variable domain (outside the CDR3, taken from reference TRBV15 and TRBJ1-5): DAMVIQNPRYQVTQFGKPVTLSCSQTLNHNVMYWYQQKSSQAPKLLFHYYDKDFNNEADTPDNFQSRRPNTSFCFLDIRSPGLGDTAMYLCATSQGDGNQPQHFGDGTRLSIL.

This clone came up many times. The J gene is TRBJ2-2, the V gene TRBV4-2; no clear D gene. Trimming took off 1 base at V and 3 bases at J, with 12 bases between the two ends. From germline, CDR1 is LGHNA and CDR2 YNFKEQ. This CDR3 has 16 amino acids. The CDR3 nucleotides are TGTGCCAGCAGCCAAGGCCCGAGGAGCGACACCGGGGAGCTGTTTTTT. Translating gives CASSQGPRSDTGELFF.

The chain carries TRBV9 and TRBJ1-2, with unresolved D. V was trimmed by 0 bases and J by 6 bases, leaving 12 bases between them. This CDR3 has 14 amino acids. CDR1 is SGDLS, CDR2 YYNGEE, per germline. Written as DNA, the CDR3 is TGTGCCAGCAGCGTAGGCTGGCCTGATAATGGCTACACCTTC. This encodes CASSVGWPDNGYTF.

This clone was observed at least ten times. This chain joins TRBV30 and TRBJ1-4; no clear D. V lost 2 bases and J 8 bases, leaving 6 bases between the germline ends. The CDR3 spans 11 residues. Germline lookup yields CDR1 GTSNPN and CDR2 SVGIG (reference sequence). DNA of the CDR3: TGTGCCTGGAGTCACAAGGAAAAACTGTTTTTT. Residues: CAWSHKEKLFF.

The CDR3 sequence: CAWSLILTGTRGGSDTQYF. In nucleotides, the CDR3 is TGTGCCTGGAGTTTAATCTTGACCGGGACTAGGGGTGGGTCCGATACGCAGTATTTT. The chain has TRBV30 and TRBJ2-3; 8 nucleotides align to TRBD2. CDR1 is GTSNPN and CDR2 is SVGIG in the germline V gene (reference sequence). The CDR3 totals 19 residues. The junction had 22 bases not matched to a gene; V was cut back by 2 bases and J by 6 bases.

This clone turned up a few times. This rearrangement joins TRBV28 to TRBJ1-5, with D hard to call. Between the trimmed V and J ends, which lost 3 bases and 2 bases, there was a span of 14 bases. The CDR3 extends over 16 amino acids. Germline CDR1 MDHEN, CDR2 SYDVKM. The CDR3 is CASSLGGRGGNQPQHF. Written as DNA, the CDR3 is TGTGCCAGCAGTTTGGGAGGTCGCGGAGGCAATCAGCCCCAGCATTTT.

The chain uses TRBV5-4 and TRBJ2-5; 7 bases map to TRBD2. The CDR3 has 16 residues. After removal of 4 bases from V and 2 bases from J, the junction contained 11 bases not matched to a gene. Germline assignment: CDR1 SGHNT and CDR2 YYREEE (reference sequence). The CDR3 protein is CASSRGTTASQETQYF. The DNA of the CDR3 is TGTGCCAGCAGCCGAGGGACTACCGCCAGTCAAGAGACCCAGTACTTC.

This clone was recorded a few times. V and J are TRBV30 and TRBJ1-5; D call uncertain. CDR3 length: 13 residues. Germline V lookup: CDR1 GTSNPN, CDR2 SVGIG (reference sequence). Between the trimmed V and J ends, which lost 2 bases and 7 bases, there was a span of 12 bases. The CDR3 nucleotides read TGTGCCTGGAGTCCGCGGACGGGACAGCCCCAGCATTTT. This encodes CAWSPRTGQPQHF.

V usage is TRBV4-1 and J usage is TRBJ1-3; 8 nucleotides line up with TRBD1. The CDR3 loop spans 15 amino acids. V lost 3 bases to trimming and J lost 4 bases; unmatched junction nucleotides: 5. From germline, CDR1 is MGHRA and CDR2 YSYEKL. The CDR3 sequence: CASSQDRVSGNTIYF. In DNA form, the CDR3 reads TGCGCCAGCAGCCAGGACAGGGTTTCGGGAAACACCATATATTTT.

This clone appeared once. The gene calls are TRBV25-1 and TRBJ1-1; the match to TRBD1 covers 8 bases. V shed 4 bases, J shed 3 bases, and the junction held 7 bases outside the gene matches. Germline V gene lookup returns CDR1 MGHDK and CDR2 SYGVNS. The CDR3 is 15 amino acids. The CDR3 is CASSAQGGRYTEAFF. CDR3 coding DNA: TGTGCCAGCAGTGCACAGGGGGGTAGGTACACTGAAGCTTTCTTT.

This clone was seen a few times. The rearrangement joins TRBV18 to TRBJ2-1; 7 positions agree with TRBD2. The CDR3 has 14 residues. CDR1 is KGHSH and CDR2 is LQKENI in the germline V gene. V gave up 1 base and J gave up 9 bases; unmatched junction bases: 6. The chain's CDR3 is CASSPRASGGEQFF. The CDR3 nucleotides are TGTGCCAGCTCACCACGTGCTAGCGGAGGTGAGCAGTTCTTC. Full variable domain (remainder filled in from reference TRBV18 and TRBJ2-1): NAGVMQNPRHLVRRRGQEARLRCSPMKGHSHVYWYRQLPEEGLKFMVYLQKENIIDESGMPKERFSAEFPKEGPSILRIQQVVRGDSAAYFCASSPRASGGEQFFGPGTRLTVL.